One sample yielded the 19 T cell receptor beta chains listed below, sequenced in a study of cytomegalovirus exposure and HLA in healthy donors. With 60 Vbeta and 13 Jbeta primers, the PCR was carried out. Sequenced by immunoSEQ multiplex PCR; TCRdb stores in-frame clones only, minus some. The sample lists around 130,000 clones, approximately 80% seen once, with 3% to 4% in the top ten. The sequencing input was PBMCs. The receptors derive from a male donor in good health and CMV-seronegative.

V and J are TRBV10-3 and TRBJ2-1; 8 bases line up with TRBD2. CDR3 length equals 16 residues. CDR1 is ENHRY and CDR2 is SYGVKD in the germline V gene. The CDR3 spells CAIRGTREGGNNEQFF. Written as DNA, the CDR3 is TGTGCTATCCGTGGTACCCGGGAGGGGGGCAACAATGAGCAGTTCTTC.

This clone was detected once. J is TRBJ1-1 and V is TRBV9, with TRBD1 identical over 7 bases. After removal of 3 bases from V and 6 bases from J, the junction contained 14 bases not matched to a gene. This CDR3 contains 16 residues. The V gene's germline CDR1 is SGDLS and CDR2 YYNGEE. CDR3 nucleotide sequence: TGTGCCAGCAGCGAACCCTGGGACAGAAGAACCGCTGAAGCTTTCTTT. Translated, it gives CASSEPWDRRTAEAFF.

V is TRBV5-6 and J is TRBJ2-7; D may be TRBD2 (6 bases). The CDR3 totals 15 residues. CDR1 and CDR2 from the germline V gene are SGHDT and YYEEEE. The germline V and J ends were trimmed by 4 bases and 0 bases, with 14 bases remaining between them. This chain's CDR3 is CASSPGLLSSYEQYF. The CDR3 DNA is TGTGCCAGCAGCCCGGGACTCCTAAGCTCCTACGAGCAGTACTTC.

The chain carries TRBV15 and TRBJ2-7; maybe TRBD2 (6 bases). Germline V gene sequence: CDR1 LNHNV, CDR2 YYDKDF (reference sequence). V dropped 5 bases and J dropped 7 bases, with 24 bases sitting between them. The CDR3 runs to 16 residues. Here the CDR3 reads CATSDHSKLPRGEQYF. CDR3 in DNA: TGTGCCACCAGCGATCACTCCAAGCTCCCCCGGGGGGAGCAGTACTTC.

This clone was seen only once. CDR3 sequence: CASSPLNTDTQYF. In DNA, the CDR3 is TGTGCCAGCTCACCACTCAACACAGATACGCAGTATTTT. V and J are TRBV18 and TRBJ2-3; D unresolved. With 1 base removed from V and 2 bases from J, the gap between germline ends came to 4 bases. The CDR3 runs to 13 residues. Germline CDR1 KGHSH, CDR2 LQKENI. Looking up the rest from reference TRBV18 and TRBJ2-3 gives the full variable domain: NAGVMQNPRHLVRRRGQEARLRCSPMKGHSHVYWYRQLPEEGLKFMVYLQKENIIDESGMPKERFSAEFPKEGPSILRIQQVVRGDSAAYFCASSPLNTDTQYFGPGTRLTVL.

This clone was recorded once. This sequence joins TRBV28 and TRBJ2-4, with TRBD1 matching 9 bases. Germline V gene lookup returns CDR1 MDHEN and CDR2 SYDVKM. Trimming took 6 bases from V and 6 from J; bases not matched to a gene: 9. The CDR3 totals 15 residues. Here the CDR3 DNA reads TGTGCCAGCAGGCCTGGGGGACAGGGCTTAAACATTCAGTACTTC. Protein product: CASRPGGQGLNIQYF. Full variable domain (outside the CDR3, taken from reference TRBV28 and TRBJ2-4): DVKVTQSSRYLVKRTGEKVFLECVQDMDHENMFWYRQDPGLGLRLIYFSYDVKMKEKGDIPEGYSVSREKKERFSLILESASTNQTSMYLCASRPGGQGLNIQYFGAGTRLSVL.

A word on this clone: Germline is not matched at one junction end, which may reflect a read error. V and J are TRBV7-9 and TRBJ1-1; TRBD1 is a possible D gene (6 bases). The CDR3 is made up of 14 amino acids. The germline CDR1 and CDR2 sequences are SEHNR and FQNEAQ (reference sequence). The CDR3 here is CSSSSNTGSVEAFF. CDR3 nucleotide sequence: TGTTCCAGCAGCTCAAATACAGGGAGTGTTGAAGCTTTCTTT.

Here the CDR3 reads CASSVQGPGELFF. CDR3 sequence (DNA): TGTGCCAGCAGCGTCCAGGGGCCCGGGGAGCTGTTTTTT. The chain uses TRBV9 and TRBJ2-2; D possibly corresponds to TRBD1 (6 bases). CDR3 length: 13 residues. Germline V gene sequence: CDR1 SGDLS, CDR2 YYNGEE. V gave up 2 bases and J gave up 6 bases, with 8 bases separating them. The full variable domain, with the rest looked up from reference TRBV9 and TRBJ2-2, is DSGVTQTPKHLITATGQRVTLRCSPRSGDLSVYWYQQSLDQGLQFLIQYYNGEERAKGNILERFSAQQFPDLHSELNLSSLELGDSALYFCASSVQGPGELFFGEGSRLTVL.

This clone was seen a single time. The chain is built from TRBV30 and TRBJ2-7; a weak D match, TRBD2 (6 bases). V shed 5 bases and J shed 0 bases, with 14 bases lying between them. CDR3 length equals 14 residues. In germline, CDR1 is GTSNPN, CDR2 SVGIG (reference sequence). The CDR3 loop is CAWAWAGSSYEQYF. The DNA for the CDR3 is TGTGCCTGGGCCTGGGCGGGGAGCTCCTACGAGCAGTACTTC. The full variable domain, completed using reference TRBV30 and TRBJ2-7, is SQTIHQWPATLVQPVGSPLSLECTVEGTSNPNLYWYRQAAGRGLQLLFYSVGIGQISSEVPQNLSASRPQDRQFILSSKKLLLSDSGFYLCAWAWAGSSYEQYFGPGTRLTVT.

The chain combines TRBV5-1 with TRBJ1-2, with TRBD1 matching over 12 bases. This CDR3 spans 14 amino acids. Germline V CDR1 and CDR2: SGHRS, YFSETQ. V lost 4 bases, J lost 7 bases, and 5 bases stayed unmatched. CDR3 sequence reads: CASSPGQGAAGYTF. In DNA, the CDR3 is TGCGCCAGCAGCCCGGGACAGGGGGCGGCTGGCTACACCTTC.

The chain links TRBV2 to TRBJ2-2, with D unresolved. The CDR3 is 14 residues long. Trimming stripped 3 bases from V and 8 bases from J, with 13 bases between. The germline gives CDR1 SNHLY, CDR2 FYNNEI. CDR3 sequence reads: CASSESRKAGELFF. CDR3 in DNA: TGTGCCAGCAGTGAGTCAAGGAAAGCGGGGGAGCTGTTTTTT.

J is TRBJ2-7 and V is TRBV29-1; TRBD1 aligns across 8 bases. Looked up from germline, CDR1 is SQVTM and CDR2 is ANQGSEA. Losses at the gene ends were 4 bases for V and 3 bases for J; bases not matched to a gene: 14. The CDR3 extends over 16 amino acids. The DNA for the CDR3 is TGCAGCGTTGTACGAACCACAGGGGGTACAGGCTACGAGCAGTACTTC. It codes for CSVVRTTGGTGYEQYF.

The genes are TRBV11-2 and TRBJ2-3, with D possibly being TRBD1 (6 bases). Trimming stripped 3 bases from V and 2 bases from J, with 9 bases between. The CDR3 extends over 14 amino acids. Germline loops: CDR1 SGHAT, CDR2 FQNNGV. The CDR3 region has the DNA TGTGCCAGCAGCTTGGACAGTATCACAGATACGCAGTATTTT. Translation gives CASSLDSITDTQYF.

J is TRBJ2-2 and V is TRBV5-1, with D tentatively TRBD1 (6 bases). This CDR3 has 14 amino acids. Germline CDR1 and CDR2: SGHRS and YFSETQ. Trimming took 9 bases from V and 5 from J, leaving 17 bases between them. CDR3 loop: CATRTGLETGELFF. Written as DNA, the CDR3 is TGCGCCACCAGAACAGGGTTAGAGACCGGGGAGCTGTTTTTT. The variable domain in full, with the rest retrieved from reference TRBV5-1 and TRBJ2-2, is KAGVTQTPRYLIKTRGQQVTLSCSPISGHRSVSWYQQTPGQGLQFLFEYFSETQRNKGNFPGRFSGRQFSNSRSEMNVSTLELGDSALYLCATRTGLETGELFFGEGSRLTVL.

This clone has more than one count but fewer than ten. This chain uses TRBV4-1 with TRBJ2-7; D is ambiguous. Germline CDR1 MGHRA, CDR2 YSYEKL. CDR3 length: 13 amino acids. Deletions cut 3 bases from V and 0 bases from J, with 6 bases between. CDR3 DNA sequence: TGCGCCAGCAGCCATGGCTCCTCCTACGAGCAGTACTTC. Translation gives CASSHGSSYEQYF.

Written as DNA, the CDR3 is TGTGCCAGCAGCTCCACCCGAGCGGGGAACACCGGGGAGCTGTTTTTT. Translating it yields CASSSTRAGNTGELFF. V and J are TRBV7-9 and TRBJ2-2; TRBD2 might be the D (6 bases). Germline loops: CDR1 SEHNR, CDR2 FQNEAQ (reference sequence). The ends were cut back, 4 bases at V and 1 base at J, with 13 bases in the middle. This CDR3 spans 16 amino acids.

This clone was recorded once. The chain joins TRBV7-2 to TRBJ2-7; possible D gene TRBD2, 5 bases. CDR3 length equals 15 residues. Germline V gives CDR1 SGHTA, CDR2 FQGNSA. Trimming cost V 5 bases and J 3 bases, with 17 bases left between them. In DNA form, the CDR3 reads TGTGCCAGCAGCCGGCGGGCTGGATCTGTCTACGAGCAGTACTTC. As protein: CASSRRAGSVYEQYF.

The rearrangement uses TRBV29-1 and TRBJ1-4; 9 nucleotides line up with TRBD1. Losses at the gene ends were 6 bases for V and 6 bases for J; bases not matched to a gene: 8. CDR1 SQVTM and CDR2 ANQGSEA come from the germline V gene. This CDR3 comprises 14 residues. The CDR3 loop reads CSVGYRGPDEKLFF. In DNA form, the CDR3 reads TGCAGCGTCGGCTACAGGGGGCCGGATGAAAAACTGTTTTTT.

Here the CDR3 DNA reads TGTGCCAGCAGCTTCACAGATGACTACTACAATGAGCAGTTCTTC. Translated, it gives CASSFTDDYYNEQFF. The chain recombines TRBV5-4 with TRBJ2-1; TRBD2 is a possible D gene (5 bases). The CDR3 is 15 amino acids. CDR1 is SGHNT and CDR2 is YYREEE in the germline V gene (reference sequence). Deletions cut 2 bases from V and 3 bases from J, with 12 bases between.